This T cell receptor (beta chain) appears in the sequencing data of a study of blood T cell repertoires in COVID-19. Study as a whole: T cells, B-cell-depleted T cells, or PBMCs provided the cDNA or gDNA that served as material.

Some clones are missing from TCRdb's copy, which holds only in-frame ones; the method was immunoSEQ multiplex PCR. The data show about 270,000 clones, with around four fifths seen just once and roughly a tenth held by the top ten. CDR3 length: 18 residues. CDR1 LNHNV and CDR2 YYDKDF come from the germline V gene (reference sequence). The V gene end was trimmed by 5 bases and the J gene end by 4 bases; junction bases not matched to a gene: 13. The sequenced sample consisted of peripheral blood. The sequence came from a woman aged 45 to 65 who had recovered from COVID-19. The V gene is TRBV15, the J gene TRBJ2-1, with TRBD2 matching over 11 bases. CDR3 sequence: CATSPPVSGRVGYNEQFF. The CDR3 nucleotides read TGTGCCACCAGCCCCCCCGTTAGCGGGAGGGTGGGATACAATGAGCAGTTCTTC. Filled out from reference TRBV15 and TRBJ2-1, the complete variable domain reads DAMVIQNPRYQVTQFGKPVTLSCSQTLNHNVMYWYQQKSSQAPKLLFHYYDKDFNNEADTPDNFQSRRPNTSFCFLDIRSPGLGDTAMYLCATSPPVSGRVGYNEQFFGPGTRLTVL.